This T cell receptor beta chain emerged from a study of shared clonotypes between healthy human individuals. Study outcomes and limitations: Sampling involved blood alone; tissue repertoires likely differ. The sharing of approximately 5.1% of naive CD4 clonotypes was seen across a handful of donors. Even with large depth, rarefaction showed that sorted-subset sequencing was incomplete.

A remark on this clone: The antigen is not known.

Assay used: immunoSEQ multiplex PCR; TCRdb lists only in-frame clones, some missing. Here the sample spans 560,000 or so clones, around 96% being singletons. In the naive CD8 group, cells lacked CD45RO and were positively selected for CCR7, so terminally differentiated effector memory CD45RA+ cells were left out. There were only Caucasian adults among the donors, and all lived in Nashville, Tennessee. Germline V gives CDR1 MNHEY, CDR2 SMNVEV (reference sequence). Losses at the gene ends were 8 bases for V and 11 bases for J; bases not matched to a gene: 12. This CDR3 spans 14 amino acids. The chain recombines TRBV27 with TRBJ2-3; 11 bases match TRBD2. Sequenced: naive CD8+ T cells sorted from blood. The sequence came from a woman aged 25 to 39 in good health. The CDR3 DNA reads TGTGCCAGCGGTGGTAGCGGGAGGGCCAATATGCAGTATTTT. Translating it yields CASGGSGRANMQYF.